This T cell receptor beta chain was sequenced during a study of cytomegalovirus exposure and HLA in healthy donors. With regard to this clone: This sample includes further DNA sequences coding for the same CDR3.

Primers included in the PCR were 60 Vbeta and 13 Jbeta primers. TCRdb's copy holds only in-frame clones and misses some; the assay was immunoSEQ multiplex PCR. The table lists fewer than 150,000 clones, around 76% of them singletons. Trimming left V 1 base short and J 6 bases short, with 10 bases between. This CDR3 is 14 amino acids long. CDR1 and CDR2 from the germline V gene are MNHNS and SASEGT. Sequenced input: PBMCs. The TCR comes from a man aged 18 to 29 in good health and CMV-seronegative. V gene TRBV6-1 combines with J gene TRBJ1-5; the D gene is possibly TRBD1 (5 bases). The CDR3 DNA sequence: TGTGCCAGCAGTGAAGGGCAGGGTAGTCAGCCCCAGCATTTT. Encoded protein: CASSEGQGSQPQHF.